This T cell receptor (beta chain) is from a study of shared T cell receptors in the human thymus. Here immunoSEQ multiplex PCR was the method, and the copy in TCRdb shows in-frame clones only, minus some. The table has 500,000 to 550,000 clones, 75% to 85% seen once; the top ten hold more than 0.01%. Germline loops: CDR1 SGHNT, CDR2 YYREEE (reference sequence). CDR3 size: 17 residues. V lost 2 bases to trimming and J lost 2 bases, with 17 bases between them. The same sample was also used in a study of human thymus T cells.

This rearrangement joins TRBV5-4 to TRBJ2-1; the D gene is possibly TRBD2 (5 bases). The sequencing sample was made of thymocytes. The sequence derives from a boy under two years old with a congenital heart defect. The CDR3 loop is CASSFWDQRRPYNEQFF. The DNA for the CDR3 is TGTGCCAGCAGCTTTTGGGATCAGCGGAGACCCTACAATGAGCAGTTCTTC.